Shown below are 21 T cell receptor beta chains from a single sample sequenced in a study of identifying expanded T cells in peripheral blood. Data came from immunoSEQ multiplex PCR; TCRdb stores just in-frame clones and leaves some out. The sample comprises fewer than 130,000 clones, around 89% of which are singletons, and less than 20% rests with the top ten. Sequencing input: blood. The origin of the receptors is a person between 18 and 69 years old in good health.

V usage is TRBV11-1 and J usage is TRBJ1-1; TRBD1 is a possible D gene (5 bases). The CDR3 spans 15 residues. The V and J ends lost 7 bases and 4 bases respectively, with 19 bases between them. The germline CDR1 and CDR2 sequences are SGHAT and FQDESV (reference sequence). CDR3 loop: CASTSHGALGTEAFF. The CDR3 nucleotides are TGTGCCAGCACCTCCCACGGGGCCCTGGGCACTGAAGCTTTCTTT.

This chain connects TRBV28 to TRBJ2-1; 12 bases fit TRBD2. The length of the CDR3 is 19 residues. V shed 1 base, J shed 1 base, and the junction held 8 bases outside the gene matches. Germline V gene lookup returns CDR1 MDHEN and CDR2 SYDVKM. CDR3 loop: CASSLLGASGGASYNEQFF. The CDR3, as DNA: TGTGCCAGCAGTTTATTAGGCGCTAGCGGGGGGGCGTCCTACAATGAGCAGTTCTTC.

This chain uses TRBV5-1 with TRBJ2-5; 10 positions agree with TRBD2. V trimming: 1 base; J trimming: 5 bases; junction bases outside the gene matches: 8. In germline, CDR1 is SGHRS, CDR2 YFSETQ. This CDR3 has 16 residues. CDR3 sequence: CASSLMGSGGAETQYF. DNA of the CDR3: TGCGCCAGCAGCTTGATGGGGAGCGGGGGGGCTGAGACCCAGTACTTC.

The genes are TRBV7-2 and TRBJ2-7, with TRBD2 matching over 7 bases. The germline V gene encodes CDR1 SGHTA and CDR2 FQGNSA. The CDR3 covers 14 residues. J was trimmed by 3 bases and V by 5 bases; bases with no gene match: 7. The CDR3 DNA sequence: TGTGCCAGCAGCAAACCGGGACTATTCTACGAGCAGTACTTC. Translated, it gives CASSKPGLFYEQYF.

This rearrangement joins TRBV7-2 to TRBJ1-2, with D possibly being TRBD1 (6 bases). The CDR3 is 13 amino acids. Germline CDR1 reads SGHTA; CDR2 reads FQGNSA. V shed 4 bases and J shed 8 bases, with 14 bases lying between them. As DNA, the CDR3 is TGTGCCAGCAGCTCGAACTGGGGGCGAGGCTACACCTTC. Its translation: CASSSNWGRGYTF. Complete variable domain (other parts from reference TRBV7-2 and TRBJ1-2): GAGVSQSPSNKVTEKGKDVELRCDPISGHTALYWYRQSLGQGLEFLIYFQGNSAPDKSGLPSDRFSAERTGGSVSTLTIQRTQQEDSAVYLCASSSNWGRGYTFGSGTRLTVV.

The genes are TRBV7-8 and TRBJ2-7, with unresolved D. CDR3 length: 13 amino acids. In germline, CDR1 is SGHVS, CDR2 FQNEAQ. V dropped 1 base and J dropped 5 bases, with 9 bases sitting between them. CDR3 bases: TGTGCCAGCAGCTTAGGGGCTCGACACGAGCAGTACTTC. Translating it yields CASSLGARHEQYF.

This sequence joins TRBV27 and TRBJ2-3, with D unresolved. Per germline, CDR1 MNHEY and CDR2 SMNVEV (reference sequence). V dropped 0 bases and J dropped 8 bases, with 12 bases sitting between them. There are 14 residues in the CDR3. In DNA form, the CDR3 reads TGTGCCAGCAGTTTATCGATAGTGGTGGGTACGCAGTATTTT. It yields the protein CASSLSIVVGTQYF.

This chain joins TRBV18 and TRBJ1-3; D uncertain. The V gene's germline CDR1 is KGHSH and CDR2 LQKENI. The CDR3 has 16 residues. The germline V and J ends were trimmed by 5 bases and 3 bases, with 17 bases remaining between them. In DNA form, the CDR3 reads TGTGCCAGCTCATCGCAGGCCCTAGGCGTTGGAAACACCATATATTTT. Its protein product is CASSSQALGVGNTIYF.

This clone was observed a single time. CDR3 protein: CASRQGQGGIRPQHF. Written as DNA, the CDR3 is TGTGCCAGCAGACAGGGACAGGGAGGAATCAGGCCCCAGCATTTT. V gene TRBV28 combines with J gene TRBJ1-5; the match to TRBD1 covers 9 bases. Germline V gene lookup returns CDR1 MDHEN and CDR2 SYDVKM. V shed 6 bases, J shed 9 bases, and the junction held 12 bases outside the gene matches. The CDR3 is made up of 15 amino acids.

The CDR3 DNA follows: TGTGCCAGCAGTGAAATGGATCACCAGGGAATGTCCCAGCATTTT. This encodes CASSEMDHQGMSQHF. The rearrangement uses TRBV6-1 and TRBJ1-5; TRBD1 might be the D (5 bases). This CDR3 region has 15 residues. Germline values: CDR1 MNHNS, CDR2 SASEGT. Trimming stripped 2 bases from V and 11 bases from J, with 19 bases between.

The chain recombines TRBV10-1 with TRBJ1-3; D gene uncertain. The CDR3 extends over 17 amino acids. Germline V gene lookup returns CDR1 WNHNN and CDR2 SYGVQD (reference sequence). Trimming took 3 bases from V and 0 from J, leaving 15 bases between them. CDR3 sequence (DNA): TGCGCCAGCAGTGACCCCACAGAATTACGCTCTGGAAACACCATATATTTT. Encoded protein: CASSDPTELRSGNTIYF.

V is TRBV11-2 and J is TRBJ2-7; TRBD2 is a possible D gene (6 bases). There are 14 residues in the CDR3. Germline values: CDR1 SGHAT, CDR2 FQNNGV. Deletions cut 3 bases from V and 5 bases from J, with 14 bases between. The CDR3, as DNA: TGTGCCAGCAGCTTGGGACCTTGGGAGGACGAGCAGTACTTC. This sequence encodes CASSLGPWEDEQYF.

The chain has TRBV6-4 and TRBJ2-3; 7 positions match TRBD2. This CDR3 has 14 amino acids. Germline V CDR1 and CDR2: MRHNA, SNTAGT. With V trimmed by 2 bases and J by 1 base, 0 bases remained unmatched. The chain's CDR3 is CASSDRGGTDTQYF. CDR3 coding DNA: TGTGCCAGCAGTGACCGGGGGGGCACAGATACGCAGTATTTT.

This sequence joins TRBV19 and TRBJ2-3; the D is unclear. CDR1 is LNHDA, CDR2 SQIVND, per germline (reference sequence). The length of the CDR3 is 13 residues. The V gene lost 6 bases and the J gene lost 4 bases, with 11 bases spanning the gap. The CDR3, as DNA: TGTGCCAGTAGCCCGACCCGGGCAGATACGCAGTATTTT. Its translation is CASSPTRADTQYF.

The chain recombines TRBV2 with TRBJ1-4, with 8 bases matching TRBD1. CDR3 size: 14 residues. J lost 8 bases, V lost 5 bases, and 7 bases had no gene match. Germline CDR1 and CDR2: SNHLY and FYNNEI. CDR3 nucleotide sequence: TGTGCCAGCAGTACCAGACAGGGGCGAGAAAAACTGTTTTTT. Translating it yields CASSTRQGREKLFF.

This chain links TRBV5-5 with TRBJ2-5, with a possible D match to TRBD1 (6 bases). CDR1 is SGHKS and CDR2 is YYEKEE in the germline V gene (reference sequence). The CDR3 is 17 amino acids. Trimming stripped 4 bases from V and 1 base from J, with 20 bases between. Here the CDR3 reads CASSLGQIDRSQETQYF. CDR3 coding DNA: TGTGCCAGCAGCCTAGGCCAGATAGACAGGAGCCAAGAGACCCAGTACTTC.

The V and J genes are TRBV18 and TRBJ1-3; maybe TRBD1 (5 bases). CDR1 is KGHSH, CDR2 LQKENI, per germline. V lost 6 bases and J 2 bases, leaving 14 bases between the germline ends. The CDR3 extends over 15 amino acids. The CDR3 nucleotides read TGTGCCAGCTCCCCCGCTGGAGGGGCTGGAAACACCATATATTTT. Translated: CASSPAGGAGNTIYF.

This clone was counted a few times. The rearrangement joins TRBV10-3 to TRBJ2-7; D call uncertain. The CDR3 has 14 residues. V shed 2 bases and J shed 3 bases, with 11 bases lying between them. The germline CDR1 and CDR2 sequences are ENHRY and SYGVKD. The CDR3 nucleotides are TGTGCCATCAGTGAGGTGAATTCAAACTACGAGCAGTACTTC. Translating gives CAISEVNSNYEQYF.

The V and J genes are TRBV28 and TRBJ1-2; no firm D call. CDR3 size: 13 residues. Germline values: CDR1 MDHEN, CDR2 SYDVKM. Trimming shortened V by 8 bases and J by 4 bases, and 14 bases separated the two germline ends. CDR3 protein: CASQTPPSYGYTF. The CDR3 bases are TGTGCCAGCCAGACCCCTCCGAGCTATGGCTACACCTTC.

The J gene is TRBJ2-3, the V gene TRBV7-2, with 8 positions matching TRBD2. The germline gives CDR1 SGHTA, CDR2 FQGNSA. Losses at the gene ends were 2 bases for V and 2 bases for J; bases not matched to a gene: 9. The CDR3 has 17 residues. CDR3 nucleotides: TGTGCCAGCAGCTTAAGGTCGCGCGGGGGGTCCACAGATACGCAGTATTTT. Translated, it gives CASSLRSRGGSTDTQYF.

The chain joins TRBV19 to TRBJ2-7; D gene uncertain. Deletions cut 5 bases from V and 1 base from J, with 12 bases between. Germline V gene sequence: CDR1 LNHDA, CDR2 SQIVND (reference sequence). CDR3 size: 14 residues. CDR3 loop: CASSRRPLSYEQYF. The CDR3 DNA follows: TGTGCCAGTAGTCGTCGACCTTTGTCCTACGAGCAGTACTTC. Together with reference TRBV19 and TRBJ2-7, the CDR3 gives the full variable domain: DGGITQSPKYLFRKEGQNVTLSCEQNLNHDAMYWYRQDPGQGLRLIYYSQIVNDFQKGDIAEGYSVSREKKESFPLTVTSAQKNPTAFYLCASSRRPLSYEQYFGPGTRLTVT.